The 11 T cell receptor beta chains below come from one sample, sequenced in a study of vaccination effects on CD4 cells after COVID-19. Within the ViraFEST assay, antigen-specific CD4+ T cells underwent expansion with viral peptide pools prior to sequencing. Culture proceeded for nine to eleven days, and CD4+ T cells were then isolated. No vaccinee had earlier SARS-CoV-2 infection, and nucleocapsid antibodies were negative. Antigens for these TCRs are unknown. The assay was immunoSEQ multiplex PCR, and TCRdb's table has in-frame clones only and misses some. The sample has tens of thousands of clones, approximately 70% seen once. The sequences come from CD4+ T cells from PBMCs cultured with HCoV-OC43 spike peptides, collected before COVID-19 vaccination. Regarding subset: HCoV-OC43 spike overlapping peptide pool stimulation. The receptors were sampled from a human donor who received a COVID-19 vaccine.

The chain couples TRBV5-4 to TRBJ1-3; unclear D gene. The CDR3 has 15 residues. Germline values: CDR1 SGHNT, CDR2 YYREEE (reference sequence). Trimming shortened V by 4 bases and J by 0 bases, and 11 bases separated the two germline ends. The CDR3 protein is CASSGGLNSGNTIYF. DNA of the CDR3: TGTGCCAGCAGCGGTGGACTGAACTCTGGAAACACCATATATTTT.

The chain couples TRBV12-3 or TRBV12-4 to TRBJ1-6; D not resolved. The length of the CDR3 is 13 residues. V lost 6 bases and J lost 6, with 9 bases in between. CDR3 region: CASSSGPNSPLHF. CDR3 bases: TGTGCCAGCAGCTCCGGACCTAATTCACCCCTCCACTTT.

The chain employs TRBV10-3 and TRBJ1-5; a possible D gene is TRBD1 (6 bases). Germline CDR1 and CDR2: ENHRY and SYGVKD. V lost 0 bases and J 3 bases, leaving 15 bases between the germline ends. The CDR3 consists of 17 residues. The DNA of the CDR3 is TGTGCCATCAGTGAGTCAGACCTCTACAGGGACAATCAGCCCCAGCATTTT. This codes for CAISESDLYRDNQPQHF.

The chain joins TRBV5-1 to TRBJ2-2, with a weak D call TRBD1 (9 bases). The length of the CDR3 is 16 residues. Trimming cost V 4 bases and J 1 base, with 14 bases left between them. Germline V gene sequence: CDR1 SGHRS, CDR2 YFSETQ. Here the CDR3 DNA reads TGCGCCAGCAGCATAGCGGGACAGGGGAACACCGGGGAGCTGTTTTTT. As protein: CASSIAGQGNTGELFF.

The rearrangement joins TRBV4-1 to TRBJ1-1, with D hard to call. Trimming cost V 1 base and J 3 bases, with 18 bases left between them. CDR3 size: 17 residues. Per germline, CDR1 MGHRA and CDR2 YSYEKL. The CDR3 sequence: CASSQVSGGREDTEAFF. In DNA form, the CDR3 reads TGCGCCAGCAGCCAAGTTTCGGGCGGTCGGGAAGACACTGAAGCTTTCTTT.

The genes are TRBV2 and TRBJ2-7; the D is unclear. CDR1 is SNHLY, CDR2 FYNNEI, per germline. V lost 2 bases and J lost 3, with 8 bases in between. The CDR3 extends over 13 amino acids. The CDR3 protein is CASSERQNYEQYV. CDR3 in DNA: TGTGCCAGCAGTGAACGTCAGAACTACGAGCAGTACGTC.

CDR3 residues: CASSLTGAAADTQYF. The CDR3, as DNA: TGCGCCAGCAGCCTCACAGGGGCCGCGGCAGATACGCAGTATTTT. The V gene is TRBV5-1, the J gene TRBJ2-3; 7 bases are a match to TRBD1. The germline V gene encodes CDR1 SGHRS and CDR2 YFSETQ. CDR3 length equals 15 residues. The V and J ends lost 4 bases and 4 bases, in that order; junction bases with no gene match: 9.

The rearrangement links TRBV30 to TRBJ2-6, with D unresolved. The CDR3 has 14 amino acids. Trimming left V 5 bases short and J 2 bases short, with 10 bases between. Germline V CDR1 and CDR2: GTSNPN, SVGIG (reference sequence). The CDR3: CAWLQGAGANVLTF. The CDR3 bases are TGTGCCTGGCTTCAAGGTGCTGGGGCCAACGTCCTGACTTTC.

This clone was seen just once. The chain joins TRBV9 to TRBJ2-5; 15 bases line up with TRBD2. Germline-derived CDR1 and CDR2 are SGDLS and YYNGEE. Unmatched junction bases numbered 8, after V lost 4 bases and J lost 4 bases. The CDR3 sequence is 17 residues long. CDR3 coding DNA: TGTGCCAGCAGCACTTGGACTAGCGGGGGGGCAGGAGAGACCCAGTACTTC. Its protein is CASSTWTSGGAGETQYF.

This clone appeared a few times. The rearrangement uses TRBV6-2 or TRBV6-3 and TRBJ2-5, with 11 bases fitting TRBD2. The CDR3 is made up of 17 amino acids. Germline CDR1 MNHEY, CDR2 SVGEGT. V gave up 6 bases and J gave up 2 bases; unmatched junction bases: 11. The CDR3: CASSQLAGGPKQETQYF. As DNA, the CDR3 is TGTGCCAGCAGCCAGTTAGCGGGGGGGCCTAAACAAGAGACCCAGTACTTC.

The sample holds a few counts of this clone. The gene calls are TRBV7-3 and TRBJ2-5; the match to TRBD1 covers 7 bases. The CDR3 spans 15 residues. Trimming cost V 5 bases and J 5 bases; bases outside gene matches: 11. From germline, CDR1 is SGHTA and CDR2 FQGTGA. The CDR3 loop is CASSETGSRWETQYF. The CDR3 coding sequence is TGTGCCAGCAGCGAGACAGGGTCGAGATGGGAGACCCAGTACTTC.